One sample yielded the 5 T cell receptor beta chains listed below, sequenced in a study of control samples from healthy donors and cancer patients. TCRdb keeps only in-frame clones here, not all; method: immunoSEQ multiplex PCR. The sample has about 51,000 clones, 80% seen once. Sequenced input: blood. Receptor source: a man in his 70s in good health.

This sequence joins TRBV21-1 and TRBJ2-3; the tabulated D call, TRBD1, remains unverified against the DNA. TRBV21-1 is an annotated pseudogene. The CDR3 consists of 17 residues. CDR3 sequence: CASSKDEGATSTDTQYF. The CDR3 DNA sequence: TGTGCCAGCAGCAAAGACGAGGGGGCCACTAGCACAGATACGCAGTATTTT.

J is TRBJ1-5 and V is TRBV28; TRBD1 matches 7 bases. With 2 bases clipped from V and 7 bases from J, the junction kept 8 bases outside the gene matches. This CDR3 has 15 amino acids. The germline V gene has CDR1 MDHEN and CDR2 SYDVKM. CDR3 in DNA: TGTGCCAGCAGTTTAGGCACCAGGGGGGACCAGCCCCAGCATTTT. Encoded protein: CASSLGTRGDQPQHF.

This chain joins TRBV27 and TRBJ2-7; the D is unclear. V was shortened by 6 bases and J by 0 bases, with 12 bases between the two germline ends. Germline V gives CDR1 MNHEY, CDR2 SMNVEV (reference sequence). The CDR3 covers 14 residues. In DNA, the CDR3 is TGTGCCAGCAGGGCCTTACGCGACTCCTACGAGCAGTACTTC. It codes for CASRALRDSYEQYF.

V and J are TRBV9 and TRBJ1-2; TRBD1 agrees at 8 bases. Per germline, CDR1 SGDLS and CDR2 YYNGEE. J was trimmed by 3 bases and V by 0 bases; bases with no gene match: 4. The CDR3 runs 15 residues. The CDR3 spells CASSVGTGLDYGYTF. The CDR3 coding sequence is TGTGCCAGCAGCGTAGGGACAGGGTTGGACTATGGCTACACCTTC.

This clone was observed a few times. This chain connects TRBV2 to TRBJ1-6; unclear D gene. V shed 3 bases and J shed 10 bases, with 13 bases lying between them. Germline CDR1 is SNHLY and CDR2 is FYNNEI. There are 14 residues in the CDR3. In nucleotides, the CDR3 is TGTGCCAGCAGTGAGTTCGGAGGGTACTCACCCCTCCACTTT. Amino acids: CASSEFGGYSPLHF. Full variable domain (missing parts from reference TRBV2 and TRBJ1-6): EPEVTQTPSHQVTQMGQEVILRCVPISNHLYFYWYRQILGQKVEFLVSFYNNEISEKSEIFDDQFSVERPDGSNFTLKIRSTKLEDSAMYFCASSEFGGYSPLHFGNGTRLTVT.